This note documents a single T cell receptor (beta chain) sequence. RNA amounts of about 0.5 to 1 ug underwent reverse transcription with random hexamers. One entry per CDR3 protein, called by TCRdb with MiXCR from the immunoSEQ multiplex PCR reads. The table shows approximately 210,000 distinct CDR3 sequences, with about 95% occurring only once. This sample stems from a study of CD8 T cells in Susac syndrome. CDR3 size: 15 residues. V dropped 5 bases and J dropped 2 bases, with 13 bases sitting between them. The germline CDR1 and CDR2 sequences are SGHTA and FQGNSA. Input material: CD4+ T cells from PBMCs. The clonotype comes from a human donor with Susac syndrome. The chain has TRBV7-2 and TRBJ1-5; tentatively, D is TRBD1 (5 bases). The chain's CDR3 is CASSLGVRGNQPQHF. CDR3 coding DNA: TGTGCCAGCAGCCTAGGGGTTAGAGGCAATCAGCCCCAGCATTTT.